Here is one T cell receptor beta chain with its context. The record originates from a study of blood T cell repertoires in COVID-19. The repertoire was sequenced with immunoSEQ multiplex PCR; TCRdb's copy has only in-frame clones and lacks some. The sample lists approximately 160,000 clones, about three quarters occurring once. V shed 4 bases, J shed 7 bases, and the junction held 7 bases outside the gene matches. CDR1 GTSNPN and CDR2 SVGIG come from the germline V gene (reference sequence). The CDR3 is 12 residues long. The TCR comes from an older man with acute or convalescent COVID-19. The chain carries TRBV30 and TRBJ2-7; 7 nucleotides align to TRBD1. Specimen: peripheral blood. CDR3: CAWTKQGIEQYF. CDR3 DNA: TGTGCCTGGACGAAACAGGGGATAGAGCAGTACTTC.